This is a list of T cell receptor beta chains from one sample in a study of T-cell memory formation after mild COVID-19. TCRdb ran MiXCR on the 5' RACE reads and lists one entry per CDR3 protein. The table shows some 130,000 distinct CDR3 sequences, with more than 15% occurring only once. Sequences were obtained from PBMCs or a T cell subset sorted from them (not recorded which). The receptors were sampled from a man aged 18-30 years who had mild COVID-19 (a few samples of this study predate the infection). Cell type and time point are not known. CDR3s include the opening cysteine and the closing phenylalanine or tryptophan.

>TRBV10-1
CASSESPNYGYTF
>TRBV6-2/TRBV6-3
CASRPSGGAGINSPLHF
>TRBV5-5
CASSFLQANEQYF
>TRBV2
CASSGTGADQPQHF
>TRBV12-3/TRBV12-4
CASSPGGFSSYTIYF
>TRBV3-1
CASSQGGTSKDTGELFF
>TRBV5-6
CASSLGDRVYSPLHF
>TRBV5-1
CASSRDGSQETQYF
>TRBV5-1
CASSSEGADTQYF
>TRBV4-3
CASSQGAGYPQETQYF
>TRBV4-2
CASSHALARTGELFF
>TRBV4-3
CASSGGGVTDTQYF
>TRBV12-3/TRBV12-4
CASSFRGGYGYTF
>TRBV29-1
CSVSEGYTEAFF
>TRBV3-1
CASSQDTGANQPQHF
>TRBV29-1
CSVGGVSNTEAFF
>TRBV6-1
CASSGGTGFNQPQHF
>TRBV5-1
CASSSAGANTDTQYF
>TRBV25-1
CASSMRLTPADEQFF
>TRBV5-1
CASSPSGAGGLDEQYF
>TRBV3-1
CASSHGGIAGGTGELFF
>TRBV5-1
CASSSTSGADTQYF
>TRBV12-3/TRBV12-4
CASTLSRHKNTEAFF
>TRBV20-1
CSARVIGFAGAPVLFF
>TRBV30
CAWDGQGQETQYF
>TRBV6-2/TRBV6-3
CASSSPSRGATNEKLFF
>TRBV7-2
CASSSQRLGQPQHF
>TRBV7-2
CASSPLGGQRGSPLHF
>TRBV5-1
CASRWAGGTDTQYF
>TRBV10-3
CAIRGGPDEKLFF
>TRBV5-1
CASSLSSGGGEQYF
>TRBV3-1
CASSQDGLASNEQFF
>TRBV14
CASSQGPKTGPSGNTIYF
>TRBV5-1
CASSWSGFNTEAFF
>TRBV7-2
CASSPDSRAGELFF
>TRBV6-1
CASSSGAPYGYTF